This T cell receptor beta chain is from a study of shared clonotypes between healthy human individuals. CDR3 length equals 14 residues. The germline V gene encodes CDR1 MNHEY and CDR2 SMNVEV (reference sequence). The data were produced by immunoSEQ multiplex PCR, yet TCRdb's version contains in-frame clones alone and is incomplete. The data contain around 720,000 clones, 55% to 85% of them singletons. This clone was recorded many times. One end of the junction is discordant with germline, which a read error may explain. The TCR was taken from a woman between 25 and 40 years old in good health. Specimen: memory CD4+ T cells sorted from blood. Subset reported: CD45RA-negative fraction. This chain connects TRBV27 to TRBJ1-1; D uncertain. The CDR3 nucleotides read TGTGCCAGCAGTTTACTGAACGGACGGACTGCAGCTTTCTTT. Encoded protein: CASSLLNGRTAAFF.